This T cell receptor beta chain is from a study of blood T cell repertoires in COVID-19. Clones were sequenced by immunoSEQ multiplex PCR, and TCRdb holds only the in-frame ones, with some missing. Of more than 350,000 clones listed, about 86% are singletons. Trimming at V came to 6 bases and at J to 1 base, leaving 9 bases not matched to a gene. Germline CDR1 reads MDHEN; CDR2 reads SYDVKM. The CDR3 length is 16 residues. Those who participated ranged in age from about 18 to 89 years and resided in roughly 26 US areas. The gene calls are TRBV28 and TRBJ1-1; TRBD1 matches at 9 bases. The sample consisted of PBMCs or T cells enriched from blood (not recorded which). This TCR derives from a woman in her forties or fifties who had recovered from COVID-19. CDR3 in DNA: TGTGCCAGCAGGGACCTCCAACAGGGGGCGAACACTGAAGCTTTCTTT. It yields the protein CASRDLQQGANTEAFF.